One sample yielded the 21 T cell receptor beta chains listed below, sequenced in a study of PD-1 blockade in classical Hodgkin lymphoma. No patient escaped relapse after autologous stem cell transplantation, and brentuximab vedotin exposure varied. Sequencing was performed with immunoSEQ multiplex PCR; in TCRdb, only in-frame clones are kept and a portion is missing. Counted here are about 18,000 clones, 75% to 90% occurring once; the ten biggest clones make up 24%. The sample in question was peripheral blood mononuclear cells (PBMCs), obtained at baseline. The receptors come from a human donor with classical Hodgkin lymphoma.

The rearrangement uses TRBV5-6 and TRBJ2-1; TRBD2 matches at 10 bases. Unmatched junction bases numbered 6, after V lost 5 bases and J lost 7 bases. CDR3 size: 14 residues. Germline V gives CDR1 SGHDT, CDR2 YYEEEE. The CDR3, as DNA: TGTGCCAGCAGTCCGGGACTAGCGAGTAATGAGCAGTTCTTC. Its protein is CASSPGLASNEQFF.

The chain combines TRBV20-1 with TRBJ2-3; D remains unclear. CDR1 and CDR2 from the germline V gene are DFQATT and SNEGSKA (reference sequence). V lost 3 bases and J 3 bases, leaving 4 bases between the germline ends. This CDR3 has 11 amino acids. The CDR3 coding sequence is TGCAGTGCTAGTGGGACAGATACGCAGTATTTT. Translation gives CSASGTDTQYF.

CDR3 region: CASSPGGGGNTGELFF. The DNA for the CDR3 is TGCGCCAGCAGCCCGGGTGGCGGGGGGAACACCGGGGAGCTGTTTTTT. The rearrangement joins TRBV5-1 to TRBJ2-2; 7 bases agree with TRBD2. With 4 bases clipped from V and 1 base from J, the junction kept 7 bases outside the gene matches. CDR1 SGHRS and CDR2 YFSETQ come from the germline V gene. The CDR3 runs to 16 residues.

V usage is TRBV11-2 and J usage is TRBJ2-1; a weak D match, TRBD1 (6 bases). Trimming removed 5 bases at V and 0 bases at J, with 20 bases between. Germline CDR1 SGHAT, CDR2 FQNNGV. The CDR3 covers 18 residues. CDR3 protein: CASSAHLTGPGSYNEQFF. The CDR3 DNA reads as TGTGCCAGCAGCGCACACCTAACAGGGCCGGGCTCCTACAATGAGCAGTTCTTC.

V and J are TRBV2 and TRBJ1-1; 11 positions match TRBD1. Trimming removed 7 bases from V and 3 bases from J; junction bases left unmatched: 7. The length of the CDR3 is 15 residues. Germline V CDR1 and CDR2: SNHLY, FYNNEI. This CDR3 is CASKSGQGADTEAFF. The CDR3 region has the DNA TGTGCCAGCAAGTCAGGACAGGGGGCGGACACTGAAGCTTTCTTT. Looking up the rest from reference TRBV2 and TRBJ1-1 gives the full variable domain: EPEVTQTPSHQVTQMGQEVILRCVPISNHLYFYWYRQILGQKVEFLVSFYNNEISEKSEIFDDQFSVERPDGSNFTLKIRSTKLEDSAMYFCASKSGQGADTEAFFGQGTRLTVV.

This clone was seen only a few times. The gene calls are TRBV5-1 and TRBJ1-5; possible D gene TRBD1, 5 bases. V was pared by 1 base and J by 4 bases, with 12 bases between. CDR3 length: 15 amino acids. Per germline, CDR1 SGHRS and CDR2 YFSETQ. The DNA of the CDR3 is TGCGCCAGCAGCTTGAGCACAGGCAATAATCAGCCCCAGCATTTT. Protein: CASSLSTGNNQPQHF.

The CDR3 region is CASSPRGKNYEQYF. The DNA of the CDR3 is TGTGCCAGCAGTCCCCGAGGGAAAAATTACGAGCAGTACTTC. The chain carries TRBV28 and TRBJ2-7; a weak D match, TRBD2 (5 bases). Germline V lookup: CDR1 MDHEN, CDR2 SYDVKM. Deletions cut 5 bases from V and 4 bases from J, with 15 bases between. The CDR3 contains 14 residues. Together with reference TRBV28 and TRBJ2-7, the CDR3 gives the full variable domain: DVKVTQSSRYLVKRTGEKVFLECVQDMDHENMFWYRQDPGLGLRLIYFSYDVKMKEKGDIPEGYSVSREKKERFSLILESASTNQTSMYLCASSPRGKNYEQYFGPGTRLTVT.

The CDR3 loop is CASSQEGAEAFF. CDR3 bases: TGTGCCAGCAGCCAAGAAGGGGCTGAAGCTTTCTTT. V is TRBV14 and J is TRBJ1-1, with D perhaps matching TRBD1 (5 bases). The CDR3 totals 12 residues. CDR1 and CDR2 from the germline V gene are SGHDN and FVKESK. V gave up 0 bases and J gave up 6 bases, with 5 bases separating them.

The J gene is TRBJ2-7, the V gene TRBV5-6; D uncertain. The V gene lost 0 bases and the J gene lost 1 base, with 11 bases spanning the gap. In germline, CDR1 is SGHDT, CDR2 YYEEEE. The length of the CDR3 is 15 residues. CDR3: CASSLGPPPSYEQYF. The DNA of the CDR3 is TGTGCCAGCAGCTTGGGCCCGCCCCCGTCCTACGAGCAGTACTTC.

The gene calls are TRBV6-5 and TRBJ1-1; D is unclear. Germline V gene sequence: CDR1 MNHEY, CDR2 SVGAGI. V gave up 0 bases and J gave up 10 bases, with 15 bases separating them. The CDR3 extends over 14 amino acids. CDR3 in amino acids: CASSYSAGHAGAFF. CDR3 nucleotides: TGTGCCAGCAGTTACTCCGCAGGCCACGCAGGAGCTTTCTTT.

The chain has TRBV27 and TRBJ2-7; 10 bases map to TRBD2. Germline values: CDR1 MNHEY, CDR2 SMNVEV (reference sequence). The CDR3 consists of 15 residues. With 10 bases clipped from V and 4 bases from J, the junction kept 13 bases outside the gene matches. The DNA of the CDR3 is TGTGCCACCCAATTTCTAGCGGGAGTAGAGTACGAGCAGTACTTC. Its protein is CATQFLAGVEYEQYF.

This chain joins TRBV10-1 and TRBJ2-1, with TRBD1 matching 7 bases. The CDR3 length is 13 residues. Germline values: CDR1 WNHNN, CDR2 SYGVQD (reference sequence). V lost 5 bases and J lost 9; bases outside the gene matches: 7. CDR3 amino acids: CASSRTGGGEQFF. CDR3 in DNA: TGCGCCAGCAGTAGGACAGGTGGCGGTGAGCAGTTCTTC.

The chain employs TRBV28 and TRBJ2-2; D is unresolved. CDR1 MDHEN and CDR2 SYDVKM come from the germline V gene. This CDR3 has 12 residues. V gave up 5 bases and J gave up 6 bases, with 7 bases separating them. CDR3 in DNA: TGTGCCAGCAGTCAATTGGCCGGGGAGCTGTTTTTT. Translated: CASSQLAGELFF.

The chain links TRBV19 to TRBJ1-5; possibly TRBD1 for D (5 bases). CDR1 is LNHDA and CDR2 is SQIVND in the germline V gene (reference sequence). V dropped 7 bases and J dropped 0 bases, with 13 bases sitting between them. The CDR3 runs 15 residues. CDR3 in amino acids: CASTTGTISNQPQHF. The CDR3 DNA is TGTGCCAGTACCACCGGGACGATTAGCAATCAGCCCCAGCATTTT.

The table lists this clone with a few counts. V is TRBV10-3 and J is TRBJ1-1; TRBD1 matches 10 bases. Germline lookup yields CDR1 ENHRY and CDR2 SYGVKD. The CDR3 runs 12 residues. Unmatched junction bases numbered 0, after V lost 6 bases and J lost 5 bases. The CDR3 loop is CAIRDRGTEAFF. The CDR3 DNA is TGTGCCATCAGGGACAGGGGGACTGAAGCTTTCTTT.

This sequence joins TRBV6-5 and TRBJ2-7, with TRBD2 as a possible D gene (6 bases). Per the germline V gene, CDR1 is MNHEY and CDR2 is SVGAGI. Trimming cost V 6 bases and J 3 bases, with 15 bases left between them. The CDR3 is made up of 14 amino acids. CDR3 bases: TGTGCCAGCAGGGCCACTGTCGGGGGCTACGAGCAGTACTTC. Protein sequence: CASRATVGGYEQYF.

The DNA of the CDR3 is TGTGCCAGTAGTCTGGCGGACAGGAATGAGCAGTTCTTC. This gives the protein CASSLADRNEQFF. The V gene is TRBV19, the J gene TRBJ2-1; 7 positions match TRBD1. Trimming cost V 5 bases and J 7 bases; bases outside gene matches: 5. Germline V gene data show CDR1 as LNHDA and CDR2 as SQIVND (reference sequence). The CDR3 extends over 13 amino acids.

J is TRBJ2-1 and V is TRBV5-4; TRBD1 aligns across 8 bases. Germline values: CDR1 SGHNT, CDR2 YYREEE (reference sequence). This CDR3 region has 16 residues. The ends lost 2 bases at V and 8 bases at J; junction bases unmatched: 12. The CDR3 coding sequence is TGTGCCAGCAGCTTTAGTCTAGGACAGGGTTTCGATGAGCAGTTCTTC. As protein: CASSFSLGQGFDEQFF. Variable domain in full (rest from reference TRBV5-4 and TRBJ2-1): ETGVTQSPTHLIKTRGQQVTLRCSSQSGHNTVSWYQQALGQGPQFIFQYYREEENGRGNFPPRFSGLQFPNYSSELNVNALELDDSALYLCASSFSLGQGFDEQFFGPGTRLTVL.

The rearrangement links TRBV7-6 to TRBJ2-1, with 9 bases fitting TRBD2. Germline lookup yields CDR1 SGHVS and CDR2 FNYEAQ. After removal of 5 bases from V and 5 bases from J, the junction contained 7 bases not matched to a gene. The CDR3 has 15 residues. The CDR3 nucleotides read TGTGCCAGCAGCCAGATAGCGGGGGTGCACAATGAGCAGTTCTTC. Translating it yields CASSQIAGVHNEQFF. The whole variable domain, filled in from reference TRBV7-6 and TRBJ2-1, reads GAGVSQSPRYKVTKRGQDVALRCDPISGHVSLYWYRQALGQGPEFLTYFNYEAQQDKSGLPNDRFSAERPEGSISTLTIQRTEQRDSAMYRCASSQIAGVHNEQFFGPGTRLTVL.

The V call is TRBV25-1, the J call TRBJ2-1; D may correspond to TRBD1 or TRBD2 (5 bases each). The length of the CDR3 is 15 residues. V dropped 2 bases and J dropped 12 bases, with 20 bases sitting between them. Germline V CDR1 and CDR2: MGHDK, SYGVNS. The chain's CDR3 is CASSEEGLPNEAQFF. The CDR3 nucleotides are TGTGCCAGCAGTGAAGAGGGGCTGCCCAATGAAGCGCAGTTCTTC.

Turning to this clone: The germline gene is not matched at one end of the junction; a read error may be the cause. This chain joins TRBV7-7 and TRBJ2-1; D perhaps matches TRBD1 (5 bases). The CDR3 totals 13 residues. The germline V gene encodes CDR1 SSHAT and CDR2 FNYEAQ (reference sequence). The CDR3 coding sequence is TGTGCTAGCAGCCGCTGGGTAGGGGATGAGCAGTTCTTC. This encodes CASSRWVGDEQFF.